Listed below are T cell receptor beta chains from one sample, sequenced in a study of T-cell memory formation after mild COVID-19. MiXCR, applied by TCRdb to the 5' RACE reads, yields one record per CDR3 protein. The sample lists about 350,000 distinct CDR3 sequences, 20% to 25% occurring once. The sample was PBMCs or a T cell subset sorted from them (not recorded which). All receptors derive from a man between 18 and 29 years old who had mild COVID-19 (a few samples of this study predate the infection). Cell type and time point are not known. CDR3s include the opening cysteine and the closing phenylalanine or tryptophan. Fields, in order: D gene, clone size, J gene, V gene, CDR3 protein, CDR3 DNA. D genes are given only for firm matches. Where a row states a size, it is once, few, many or the class of an expanded clone; other rows omit it.

d_call: NA; clone_size: few; j_call: TRBJ2-7; v_call: TRBV5-1; cdr3_aa: CASSLAESYEQYF; cdr3_nt: TGCGCCAGCAGCTTGGCGGAGTCGTACGAGCAGTACTTC
d_call: NA; clone_size: few; j_call: TRBJ1-6; v_call: TRBV4-2; cdr3_aa: CASSQEAVSKNSPLHF; cdr3_nt: TGTGCCAGCAGCCAAGAGGCGGTATCTAAGAATTCACCCCTCCACTTT
d_call: NA; clone_size: few; j_call: TRBJ2-1; v_call: TRBV5-6; cdr3_aa: CASSLGTPYNEQFF; cdr3_nt: TGTGCCAGCAGCTTGGGTACACCTTACAATGAGCAGTTCTTC
d_call: NA; clone_size: few; j_call: TRBJ1-6; v_call: TRBV5-1; cdr3_aa: CASSSSPGPYNSPLHF; cdr3_nt: TGCGCCAGCAGCTCGTCCCCGGGCCCGTATAATTCACCCCTCCACTTT
d_call: NA; clone_size: NA; j_call: TRBJ2-3; v_call: TRBV6-5; cdr3_aa: CASSYQSSTDTQYF; cdr3_nt: TGTGCCAGCAGTTATCAATCCAGCACAGATACGCAGTATTTT
d_call: NA; clone_size: NA; j_call: TRBJ2-3; v_call: TRBV6-2/TRBV6-3; cdr3_aa: CASSYGQGLLITDTQYF; cdr3_nt: TGTGCCAGCAGTTACGGGCAGGGCCTGCTTATCACAGATACGCAGTATTTT
d_call: TRBD2; clone_size: NA; j_call: TRBJ2-3; v_call: TRBV10-2; cdr3_aa: CASIPGGGTDTQYF; cdr3_nt: TGCGCCAGCATCCCGGGGGGGGGCACAGATACGCAGTATTTT
d_call: TRBD2; clone_size: NA; j_call: TRBJ2-1; v_call: TRBV3-1; cdr3_aa: CASSQDLRGTIYNEQFF; cdr3_nt: TGTGCCAGCAGCCAAGACTTGCGGGGGACTATATACAATGAGCAGTTCTTC
d_call: NA; clone_size: NA; j_call: TRBJ2-3; v_call: TRBV4-2; cdr3_aa: CASSNAGVNTDTQYF; cdr3_nt: TGTGCCAGCAGCAACGCGGGTGTCAACACAGATACGCAGTATTTT
d_call: NA; clone_size: NA; j_call: TRBJ2-6; v_call: TRBV5-1; cdr3_aa: CASSQGLSGANVLTF; cdr3_nt: TGCGCCAGCAGCCAGGGACTCTCTGGGGCCAACGTCCTGACTTTC
d_call: NA; clone_size: NA; j_call: TRBJ2-5; v_call: TRBV12-3/TRBV12-4; cdr3_aa: CATSGRGETQYF; cdr3_nt: TGTGCCACCAGTGGTAGGGGAGAGACCCAGTACTTC
d_call: TRBD1; clone_size: few; j_call: TRBJ2-5; v_call: TRBV6-2/TRBV6-3; cdr3_aa: CASSVDRGETQYF; cdr3_nt: TGTGCCAGCAGTGTGGACAGGGGAGAGACCCAGTACTTC
d_call: NA; clone_size: many; j_call: TRBJ1-5; v_call: TRBV7-6; cdr3_aa: CASSLAPGVQPQHF; cdr3_nt: TGTGCCAGCAGCTTAGCGCCAGGGGTTCAGCCCCAGCATTTT
d_call: NA; clone_size: few; j_call: TRBJ1-1; v_call: TRBV9; cdr3_aa: CASSVDGGDTEAFF; cdr3_nt: TGTGCCAGCAGCGTAGATGGGGGGGACACTGAAGCTTTCTTT
d_call: NA; clone_size: NA; j_call: TRBJ1-5; v_call: TRBV2; cdr3_aa: CACVAGLNQPQHF; cdr3_nt: TGTGCCTGCGTAGCGGGATTGAATCAGCCCCAGCATTTT
d_call: NA; clone_size: NA; j_call: TRBJ2-5; v_call: TRBV5-1; cdr3_aa: CASSLEEADQETQYF; cdr3_nt: TGCGCCAGCAGCTTGGAGGAGGCCGACCAAGAGACCCAGTACTTC
d_call: NA; clone_size: many; j_call: TRBJ1-4; v_call: TRBV7-8; cdr3_aa: CASSPRDTISPLTNEKLFF; cdr3_nt: TGTGCCAGCAGCCCCCGGGACACAATTTCCCCGCTAACTAATGAAAAACTGTTTTTT
d_call: TRBD1; clone_size: many; j_call: TRBJ2-2; v_call: TRBV6-2/TRBV6-3; cdr3_aa: CASSYGTGRATGELFF; cdr3_nt: TGTGCCAGCAGTTATGGGACAGGGCGAGCGACAGGGGAGCTGTTTTTT
d_call: NA; clone_size: few; j_call: TRBJ2-7; v_call: TRBV7-2; cdr3_aa: CASGLDRTYEQYF; cdr3_nt: TGTGCCAGCGGGTTAGACAGGACCTACGAGCAGTACTTC
d_call: TRBD1; clone_size: NA; j_call: TRBJ2-5; v_call: TRBV5-5; cdr3_aa: CATQSGTGRETQYF; cdr3_nt: TGTGCCACCCAAAGCGGGACAGGGCGAGAGACCCAGTACTTC
d_call: TRBD1; clone_size: NA; j_call: TRBJ1-1; v_call: TRBV5-1; cdr3_aa: CASSLVGTGGTEAFF; cdr3_nt: TGCGCCAGCAGCTTGGTCGGGACAGGGGGCACTGAAGCTTTCTTT
d_call: NA; clone_size: NA; j_call: TRBJ1-5; v_call: TRBV12-3/TRBV12-4; cdr3_aa: CASGSGYSNQPQHF; cdr3_nt: TGTGCCTCCGGTAGCGGTTATAGCAATCAGCCCCAGCATTTT
d_call: NA; clone_size: many; j_call: TRBJ2-5; v_call: TRBV12-3/TRBV12-4; cdr3_aa: CASSLRAEETQYF; cdr3_nt: TGTGCCAGCAGTTTAAGGGCGGAAGAGACCCAGTACTTC
d_call: TRBD1; clone_size: few; j_call: TRBJ1-1; v_call: TRBV2; cdr3_aa: CASRREAAPHRGLTFF; cdr3_nt: TGTGCCAGCAGGAGGGAAGCTGCGCCCCACAGGGGCTTGACTTTCTTT
d_call: NA; clone_size: few; j_call: TRBJ1-4; v_call: TRBV7-8; cdr3_aa: CASSLTRENEKLFF; cdr3_nt: TGTGCCAGCAGCCTTACCCGGGAGAATGAAAAACTGTTTTTT
d_call: NA; clone_size: few; j_call: TRBJ2-4; v_call: TRBV2; cdr3_aa: CASSPRADIQYF; cdr3_nt: TGTGCCAGCAGTCCCCGAGCAGACATTCAGTACTTC
d_call: NA; clone_size: NA; j_call: TRBJ2-7; v_call: TRBV9; cdr3_aa: CASSVGVGTAHYEQYF; cdr3_nt: TGTGCCAGCAGCGTAGGAGTGGGTACAGCCCACTACGAGCAGTACTTC
d_call: TRBD2; clone_size: NA; j_call: TRBJ2-1; v_call: TRBV2; cdr3_aa: CASNRLASGDEQFF; cdr3_nt: TGTGCCAGCAACAGACTAGCGTCAGGCGATGAGCAGTTCTTC
d_call: TRBD1; clone_size: few; j_call: TRBJ1-2; v_call: TRBV5-1; cdr3_aa: CASSPGAGTGARKNYGYTF; cdr3_nt: TGCGCCAGCAGCCCGGGGGCCGGGACAGGGGCCCGGAAAAACTATGGCTACACCTTC
d_call: NA; clone_size: NA; j_call: TRBJ2-3; v_call: TRBV7-3; cdr3_aa: CASSLEGPRDTQYF; cdr3_nt: TGTGCCAGCAGCTTGGAGGGACCTCGAGATACGCAGTATTTT
d_call: NA; clone_size: few; j_call: TRBJ2-1; v_call: TRBV4-3; cdr3_aa: CASSQVVASYNEQFF; cdr3_nt: TGCGCCAGCAGCCAAGTAGTGGCGTCCTACAATGAGCAGTTCTTC
d_call: NA; clone_size: NA; j_call: TRBJ2-1; v_call: TRBV25-1; cdr3_aa: CASSECGPRPYNEQFF; cdr3_nt: TGTGCCAGCAGTGAATGTGGTCCACGGCCATACAATGAGCAGTTCTTC
d_call: TRBD1; clone_size: NA; j_call: TRBJ2-7; v_call: TRBV7-2; cdr3_aa: CASSARTGGPYEQYF; cdr3_nt: TGTGCCAGCAGCGCTCGGACAGGGGGTCCCTACGAGCAGTACTTC
d_call: NA; clone_size: NA; j_call: TRBJ1-4; v_call: TRBV19; cdr3_aa: CASSSRGTGEKLFF; cdr3_nt: TGTGCCAGTAGTTCGCGGGGGACCGGTGAAAAACTGTTTTTT
d_call: NA; clone_size: NA; j_call: TRBJ2-7; v_call: TRBV12-3/TRBV12-4; cdr3_aa: CASSSTRQYEQYF; cdr3_nt: TGTGCCAGCAGTTCAACGAGACAATACGAGCAGTACTTC
d_call: TRBD1; clone_size: few; j_call: TRBJ2-1; v_call: TRBV4-1; cdr3_aa: CASSQINFRGPNYNEQFF; cdr3_nt: TGCGCCAGCAGCCAAATCAACTTCAGGGGGCCTAACTACAATGAGCAGTTCTTC
d_call: TRBD1; clone_size: few; j_call: TRBJ2-2; v_call: TRBV12-3/TRBV12-4; cdr3_aa: CASRRQGALDTGELFF; cdr3_nt: TGTGCCAGCAGACGACAGGGGGCGTTGGACACCGGGGAGCTGTTTTTT
d_call: NA; clone_size: NA; j_call: TRBJ2-7; v_call: TRBV5-1; cdr3_aa: CASRRDGYEQYF; cdr3_nt: TGCGCCAGCAGACGGGACGGCTACGAGCAGTACTTC
d_call: TRBD2; clone_size: NA; j_call: TRBJ2-1; v_call: TRBV5-1; cdr3_aa: CASSRSGGWNNEQFF; cdr3_nt: TGCGCCAGCAGCCGCAGCGGGGGGTGGAACAATGAGCAGTTCTTC
d_call: NA; clone_size: NA; j_call: TRBJ2-7; v_call: TRBV23-1; cdr3_aa: CASREKYEQYF; cdr3_nt: TGCGCCAGCAGGGAAAAGTACGAGCAGTACTTC
d_call: NA; clone_size: few; j_call: TRBJ2-7; v_call: TRBV6-5; cdr3_aa: CASRTDPYEQYF; cdr3_nt: TGTGCCAGCAGGACAGATCCTTACGAGCAGTACTTC
d_call: NA; clone_size: few; j_call: TRBJ2-7; v_call: TRBV9; cdr3_aa: CASSVAGSTYEQYF; cdr3_nt: TGTGCCAGCAGCGTAGCAGGCTCCACCTACGAGCAGTACTTC
d_call: NA; clone_size: NA; j_call: TRBJ2-3; v_call: TRBV5-1; cdr3_aa: CASSLGSRGPGHTQYF; cdr3_nt: TGCGCCAGCAGCTTGGGGAGCCGGGGTCCCGGGCATACGCAGTATTTT
d_call: NA; clone_size: few; j_call: TRBJ2-3; v_call: TRBV5-1; cdr3_aa: CASSRDTPSGADTQYF; cdr3_nt: TGCGCCAGCAGCCGGGACACGCCATCGGGAGCAGATACGCAGTATTTT
d_call: NA; clone_size: many; j_call: TRBJ1-2; v_call: TRBV9; cdr3_aa: CASSASGTSDSYTF; cdr3_nt: TGTGCCAGCAGCGCTTCCGGGACCTCCGATAGCTACACCTTC